Below, 19 T cell receptor beta chains from the same sample are listed, as sequenced in a study of response to subunit inactivated influenza vaccine (dated by TCRdb to the late 2010s). The library was prepared using RT-PCR. The run used an Illumina HiSeq 2500. The public sequencing data were trimmed at Q25 with fastp and processed into clonotypes with MiXCR by TCRdb, which kept only in-frame beta chains. Rows with one shared CDR3 protein collapse into an entry with the most common genes and DNA. Across this sample there are about 160,000 distinct CDR3 sequences, with roughly a tenth seen only once. 9.5% to 15% of the sample comes from the top ten. In the paper's terms, the time point label means: more than 40 days after influenza vaccine administration. This material consisted of non-naive T cells sorted from PBMCs, taken roughly 46 days after vaccination. Taken with the paper, the label for cell subset or site translates to: memory T cell fraction. All receptors derive from a middle-aged man who received an inactivated influenza vaccine. Donor details come from another sample of the same person, matched by shared clones.

This clonotype was observed a handful of times. The chain combines TRBV7-9 with TRBJ2-7; TRBD2 matches at 13 bases. Trimming at V came to 3 bases and at J to 4 bases, leaving 6 bases not matched to a gene. CDR1 SEHNR and CDR2 FQNEAQ come from the germline V gene (reference sequence). This CDR3 spans 16 amino acids. The CDR3 loop is CASSFTGTSGVYEQYF. Written as DNA, the CDR3 is TGTGCCAGCAGCTTCACCGGGACTAGCGGGGTATACGAGCAGTACTTC.

This clonotype has a count of ten or more. This chain joins TRBV6-2 or TRBV6-3 and TRBJ2-7; a weak D match, TRBD1 (5 bases). There are 13 residues in the CDR3. The germline CDR1 and CDR2 sequences are MNHEY and SVGEGT. V lost 3 bases and J 5 bases, leaving 11 bases between the germline ends. The CDR3 loop reads CASSYSGFDEQYF. The CDR3 DNA sequence: TGTGCCAGCAGTTATTCAGGGTTCGACGAGCAGTACTTC.

This clonotype has just a few counts. The rearrangement uses TRBV2 and TRBJ2-3; 10 nucleotides line up with TRBD2. V was pared by 6 bases and J by 4 bases, with 7 bases of the junction left unmatched. CDR1 and CDR2 (germline): SNHLY, FYNNEI. The CDR3 covers 15 residues. The CDR3 DNA reads as TGTGCCAGCAGCGGGGGGACTAGCGTCGCAGATACGCAGTATTTT. Its protein product is CASSGGTSVADTQYF.

This clonotype was observed at least ten times. The chain is built from TRBV6-2 or TRBV6-3 and TRBJ2-1, with 13 bases fitting TRBD2. V trimming: 2 bases; J trimming: 3 bases; junction bases outside the gene matches: 10. From germline, CDR1 is MNHEY and CDR2 SVGEGT. The CDR3 has 19 amino acids. The CDR3 reads CASSYVFGLAGVHYNEQFF. The CDR3 region has the DNA TGTGCCAGCAGTTACGTCTTCGGACTAGCGGGGGTCCACTACAATGAGCAGTTCTTC.

V and J are TRBV4-2 and TRBJ2-5; TRBD2 aligns across 7 bases. The CDR3 covers 16 residues. Germline V gene lookup returns CDR1 LGHNA and CDR2 YNFKEQ. The trim removed 0 bases at V and 1 base at J, leaving 5 bases unmatched. CDR3: CASSQDRGGLQETQYF. DNA for the CDR3: TGTGCCAGCAGCCAAGATCGCGGGGGACTCCAAGAGACCCAGTACTTC.

This clonotype was detected only a few times. The chain is built from TRBV4-2 and TRBJ2-5, with 8 bases identical to TRBD2. Trimming cost V 1 base and J 4 bases; bases outside gene matches: 11. The germline CDR1 and CDR2 sequences are LGHNA and YNFKEQ. CDR3 length: 17 amino acids. This CDR3 reads CASSQALISGAGETQYF. The DNA of the CDR3 is TGTGCCAGCAGCCAAGCTCTGATTAGCGGGGCAGGAGAGACCCAGTACTTC.

The chain couples TRBV28 to TRBJ2-7; no definite D call. Per germline, CDR1 MDHEN and CDR2 SYDVKM. CDR3 size: 13 residues. With 8 bases removed from V and 0 bases from J, the gap between germline ends came to 11 bases. This CDR3 is CASYGRLSYEQYF. The CDR3 DNA reads as TGTGCCAGCTATGGACGTCTCTCCTACGAGCAGTACTTC.

The chain combines TRBV28 with TRBJ2-7; D call uncertain. V lost 1 base to trimming and J lost 3 bases, with 1 base between them. The germline V gene encodes CDR1 MDHEN and CDR2 SYDVKM. CDR3 size: 11 residues. The CDR3, as DNA: TGTGCCAGCAGTTTATACTACGAGCAGTACTTC. Residues: CASSLYYEQYF.

A remark on this clonotype: The junction does not match germline at one end; this may be a read error. The chain uses TRBV5-1 and TRBJ2-5, with 9 bases matching TRBD1. This CDR3 is 14 amino acids long. CDR1 is SGHRS, CDR2 YFSETQ, per germline. The CDR3, as DNA: TGCCCCAGCAGGGCCGGGACAGGGCCAGAGACCCAGTACTTC. It specifies CPSRAGTGPETQYF.

This clonotype occurred a few times. The rearrangement joins TRBV4-3 to TRBJ1-4, with D possibly TRBD1 on 6 matching bases. V dropped 4 bases and J dropped 4 bases, with 16 bases sitting between them. Germline assignment: CDR1 LGHNA and CDR2 YSLEER. This CDR3 has 16 residues. The CDR3 DNA is TGCGCCAGCAGCCGAGCCCCGACAGGCTATAATGAAAAACTGTTTTTT. It translates to CASSRAPTGYNEKLFF.

This clonotype was observed a few times. This chain links TRBV18 with TRBJ1-1; 7 bases fit TRBD1. The V gene end was trimmed by 3 bases and the J gene end by 0 bases; junction bases not matched to a gene: 4. The CDR3 loop spans 15 amino acids. Germline V gene data show CDR1 as KGHSH and CDR2 as LQKENI. CDR3 DNA sequence: TGTGCCAGCTCACCTTCGACAGGGTTGAACACTGAAGCTTTCTTT. It is translated as CASSPSTGLNTEAFF.

This clonotype occurred a few times. This chain joins TRBV11-1 and TRBJ2-3; 12 bases map to TRBD2. The V and J ends lost 4 bases and 6 bases, in that order; junction bases with no gene match: 8. The CDR3 is 16 amino acids. Germline V CDR1 and CDR2: SGHAT, FQDESV (reference sequence). The CDR3 nucleotides read TGTGCCAGCAGCTCACTCAAGACTAGCGGGAGTGATACGCAGTATTTT. Its translation: CASSSLKTSGSDTQYF.

This clonotype was counted between two and nine times. This chain joins TRBV11-2 and TRBJ2-4; unclear D gene. The CDR3 extends over 16 amino acids. Per germline, CDR1 SGHAT and CDR2 FQNNGV. V lost 1 base, J lost 0 bases, and 10 bases lay in between. Here the CDR3 reads CASSLGSAVAKNIQYF. CDR3 nucleotides: TGTGCCAGCAGCTTAGGGTCGGCAGTAGCCAAAAACATTCAGTACTTC.

This clonotype was observed at least ten times. V usage is TRBV9 and J usage is TRBJ2-3, with TRBD2 matching over 10 bases. With 2 bases clipped from V and 4 bases from J, the junction kept 7 bases outside the gene matches. The CDR3 spans 16 residues. CDR1 and CDR2 (germline): SGDLS, YYNGEE. CDR3 residues: CASSVGAGGWPDTQYF. CDR3 coding DNA: TGTGCCAGCAGCGTTGGAGCGGGGGGGTGGCCAGATACGCAGTATTTT.

This clonotype has more than one count but fewer than ten. The chain carries TRBV5-5 and TRBJ2-7; D is perhaps TRBD1 or TRBD2 (6 bases each). This CDR3 has 14 amino acids. V lost 2 bases, J lost 2 bases, and 11 bases lay in between. Germline values: CDR1 SGHKS, CDR2 YYEKEE (reference sequence). The CDR3 reads CASSLGGWTYEQYF. In nucleotides, the CDR3 is TGTGCCAGCAGCTTAGGGGGGTGGACCTACGAGCAGTACTTC.

This clonotype was found many times. This sequence joins TRBV4-1 and TRBJ2-3; 7 positions agree with TRBD1. This CDR3 spans 18 amino acids. Looked up from germline, CDR1 is MGHRA and CDR2 is YSYEKL. The ends lost 3 bases at V and 1 base at J; junction bases unmatched: 13. Written as DNA, the CDR3 is TGCGCCAGCAGCCACCCTGACAGGGTCGGGTCGCGCACAGATACGCAGTATTTT. As protein: CASSHPDRVGSRTDTQYF.

This clonotype was recorded at least ten times. This chain connects TRBV5-1 to TRBJ1-1, with 11 bases that match TRBD1. The CDR3 contains 14 residues. Germline V gives CDR1 SGHRS, CDR2 YFSETQ. V was clipped by 4 bases and J by 5 bases; unmatched bases: 4. This chain's CDR3 is CASSGGQGGTEAFF. CDR3 in DNA: TGCGCCAGCAGCGGGGGACAGGGGGGAACTGAAGCTTTCTTT.

The chain couples TRBV11-3 to TRBJ2-1; possible D gene TRBD1, 5 bases. This CDR3 region has 13 residues. The germline V and J ends were trimmed by 6 bases and 9 bases, with 15 bases remaining between them. Looked up from germline, CDR1 is SGHNT and CDR2 is YENEEA. The CDR3 DNA sequence: TGTGCCAGCAGGATAGGGGAATTTGGTGAGCAGTTCTTC. Its translation: CASRIGEFGEQFF.

Only a few counts were recorded for this clonotype. This chain connects TRBV2 to TRBJ2-7; D is ambiguous. The germline V gene has CDR1 SNHLY and CDR2 FYNNEI. The CDR3 is 14 residues long. Trimming shortened V by 3 bases and J by 3 bases, and 12 bases separated the two germline ends. The CDR3: CASSDVVGSYEQYF. DNA of the CDR3: TGTGCCAGCAGTGATGTAGTTGGCAGCTACGAGCAGTACTTC. Filled out from reference TRBV2 and TRBJ2-7, the complete variable domain reads EPEVTQTPSHQVTQMGQEVILRCVPISNHLYFYWYRQILGQKVEFLVSFYNNEISEKSEIFDDQFSVERPDGSNFTLKIRSTKLEDSAMYFCASSDVVGSYEQYFGPGTRLTVT.